The clone carrying this TCR beta chain was counted between two and nine times. The sample comes from a study of blood T cell repertoires in COVID-19. This CDR3 has 15 amino acids. The V and J ends lost 4 bases and 4 bases, in that order; junction bases with no gene match: 7. Germline CDR1 is SGHTS and CDR2 is YDEGEE. The repertoire was sequenced with immunoSEQ multiplex PCR; TCRdb's copy has only in-frame clones and lacks some. Among 100,000 to 150,000 clones listed, 88% were seen once. The source of this sequence is a man aged 65 to 79 with active COVID-19. This sequence joins TRBV5-8 and TRBJ1-4; TRBD1 matches at 7 bases. Sequencing was performed on peripheral blood. CDR3 residues: CASSRGQTGNEKLFF. CDR3 DNA: TGTGCCAGCAGCCGGGGACAGACTGGTAATGAAAAACTGTTTTTT.